This T cell receptor (beta chain) was profiled in a study of a mutant IDH1 vaccine in newly diagnosed glioma. Study as a whole: Most patients had radiochemotherapy with temozolomide before enrollment; others had one alone.

Time point: week 5, during vaccination. It was 300 ug of mutant IDH1 20-mer peptide that made up each vaccine dose, given with topical imiquimod. A remark on this clone: What it recognizes is unknown.

Data came from immunoSEQ multiplex PCR; TCRdb stores just in-frame clones and leaves some out. The table has about 58,000 clones, 84% seen once. The material sequenced was PBMCs, taken from a glioma patient whose treatment included an IDH1 peptide vaccine. The TCR comes from a woman in her 50s with glioma.

CDR3 in amino acids: CASSPKKGLSGNTIYF. The DNA for the CDR3 is TGTGCCAGCTCACCAAAAAAGGGGCTCTCTGGAAACACCATATATTTT. V and J are TRBV18 and TRBJ1-3, with a tentative D call TRBD1 (5 bases). Germline-derived CDR1 and CDR2 are KGHSH and LQKENI. CDR3 size: 16 residues. V dropped 2 bases and J dropped 0 bases, with 11 bases sitting between them.